These T cell receptor beta chains were read from a single sample in a study of T-cell reconstitution after alpha-beta-depleted transplantation in children. TCRdb processed the PCR reads anew with MiXCR; each CDR3 protein has one entry. The table has around 960,000 distinct CDR3 sequences, around 30% seen once. Sample: PBMCs, mostly from graft donor cells, taken 360 days after TCRalphabeta/CD19-depleted stem cell transplant. The receptor source for this set is a boy in the first two years of life who had a stem cell transplant for SCID, so the T cells may come from the graft donor. The CDR3 runs from the conserved cysteine through the conserved F or W. The order of the fields is V gene, J gene, clone size, D gene, CDR3 protein, CDR3 DNA. The D gene is left open where the match is weak. Clone size is shown for a subset of rows, as once, few, many or a class of expanded clone.

V: TRBV5-5
J: TRBJ1-4
size: -
D: -
CDR3: CASSVGDRYNEKLFF
DNA: TGTGCCAGCAGCGTGGGGGATCGCTATAATGAAAAACTGTTTTTT

V: TRBV19
J: TRBJ1-5
size: few
D: TRBD1
CDR3: CAGGKGGQGWVYQPQHF
DNA: TGTGCCGGCGGTAAGGGTGGACAGGGCTGGGTGTACCAGCCCCAGCATTTT

V: TRBV5-1
J: TRBJ2-1
size: -
D: -
CDR3: CASSGSGSSYNEQFF
DNA: TGCGCCAGCAGCGGGTCGGGGAGCTCCTACAATGAGCAGTTCTTC

V: TRBV7-6
J: TRBJ2-5
size: -
D: TRBD2
CDR3: CASSSWTSGGGKETQYF
DNA: TGTGCCAGCAGCTCCTGGACTAGCGGGGGGGGAAAAGAGACCCAGTACTTC

V: TRBV5-1
J: TRBJ2-3
size: few
D: TRBD2
CDR3: CASSFLMTSGVKDTQYF
DNA: TGCGCCAGCAGCTTCCTTATGACTAGCGGGGTAAAGGATACGCAGTATTTT

V: TRBV5-1
J: TRBJ2-5
size: few
D: -
CDR3: CASSRGLEFPETQYF
DNA: TGCGCCAGCAGCCGGGGGTTAGAATTTCCAGAGACCCAGTACTTC

V: TRBV5-5
J: TRBJ2-5
size: -
D: -
CDR3: CASSPQTPPRTEYQYF
DNA: TGTGCCAGCAGCCCACAGACACCTCCACGGACAGAGTACCAGTACTTC

V: TRBV19
J: TRBJ2-7
size: -
D: -
CDR3: CASSFVGTYYEQYF
DNA: TGTGCCAGTAGTTTCGTCGGGACCTACTACGAGCAGTACTTC

V: TRBV2
J: TRBJ1-4
size: -
D: -
CDR3: CASNRGGEKLFF
DNA: TGTGCCAGCAATAGGGGCGGTGAAAAACTGTTTTTT

V: TRBV12-3/TRBV12-4
J: TRBJ2-7
size: few
D: -
CDR3: CASSLGTAYSYEQYF
DNA: TGTGCCAGCAGTTTAGGGACAGCCTACTCCTACGAGCAGTACTTC

V: TRBV7-3
J: TRBJ2-5
size: few
D: TRBD2
CDR3: CASSPMLAGIETQYF
DNA: TGTGCCAGCAGCCCCATGCTAGCGGGGATAGAGACCCAGTACTTC

V: TRBV28
J: TRBJ1-1
size: -
D: -
CDR3: CASLLRRGMNTEAFF
DNA: TGTGCCAGCCTCCTACGAAGGGGGATGAACACTGAAGCTTTCTTT

V: TRBV5-1
J: TRBJ1-1
size: few
D: -
CDR3: CASSPVGLKNTEAFF
DNA: TGCGCCAGCAGCCCTGTCGGACTCAAGAACACTGAAGCTTTCTTT

V: TRBV15
J: TRBJ2-3
size: -
D: -
CDR3: CATSREAGTDTQYF
DNA: TGTGCCACCAGCAGAGAGGCGGGTACAGATACGCAGTATTTT

V: TRBV5-1
J: TRBJ2-7
size: -
D: TRBD2
CDR3: CASSLALAGEFYEQYF
DNA: TGCGCCAGCAGCTTGGCACTAGCGGGGGAATTCTACGAGCAGTACTTC

V: TRBV29-1
J: TRBJ1-1
size: -
D: -
CDR3: CSVEDEAGAEAFF
DNA: TGCAGCGTTGAAGATGAGGCAGGGGCTGAAGCTTTCTTT

V: TRBV12-3/TRBV12-4
J: TRBJ2-7
size: -
D: -
CDR3: CASRPGLGSYEQYF
DNA: TGTGCCAGCAGACCAGGATTGGGCTCCTACGAGCAGTACTTC

V: TRBV5-1
J: TRBJ2-3
size: few
D: TRBD2
CDR3: CASSLGLAVFTDTQYF
DNA: TGCGCCAGCAGCTTGGGACTAGCGGTTTTCACAGATACGCAGTATTTT

V: TRBV5-1
J: TRBJ2-5
size: -
D: TRBD2
CDR3: CASSLAGLAGLETQYF
DNA: TGCGCCAGCAGCTTGGCGGGACTAGCGGGGTTGGAGACCCAGTACTTC

V: TRBV20-1
J: TRBJ2-2
size: few
D: -
CDR3: CSAQRPNTGELFF
DNA: TGCAGTGCTCAAAGACCAAACACCGGGGAGCTGTTTTTT

V: TRBV20-1
J: TRBJ2-2
size: -
D: TRBD2
CDR3: CSARTSGGGTGELFF
DNA: TGCAGTGCTCGTACTAGCGGGGGTGGCACCGGGGAGCTGTTTTTT

V: TRBV20-1
J: TRBJ2-1
size: -
D: TRBD1
CDR3: CSARVGTGWYNEQFF
DNA: TGCAGTGCTAGAGTGGGGACAGGGTGGTACAATGAGCAGTTCTTC

V: TRBV7-2
J: TRBJ1-1
size: few
D: TRBD1
CDR3: CASSARGPAEAFF
DNA: TGTGCCAGCAGCGCCAGGGGGCCCGCTGAAGCTTTCTTT

V: TRBV4-1
J: TRBJ2-1
size: -
D: -
CDR3: CASSRPGGPDEQFF
DNA: TGCGCCAGCAGCCGCCCCGGGGGGCCGGATGAGCAGTTCTTC

V: TRBV12-3/TRBV12-4
J: TRBJ1-3
size: few
D: -
CDR3: CASSRRVSGNTIYF
DNA: TGTGCCAGCAGCCGCAGGGTTTCTGGAAACACCATATATTTT

V: TRBV10-1
J: TRBJ1-1
size: many
D: -
CDR3: CASSDGGNTEAFF
DNA: TGCGCCAGCAGTGATGGGGGGAACACTGAAGCTTTCTTT

V: TRBV10-3
J: TRBJ2-1
size: few
D: TRBD1
CDR3: CAISGLDRGIPQQFF
DNA: TGTGCCATCAGTGGGTTGGACAGGGGAATCCCCCAGCAGTTCTTC

V: TRBV20-1
J: TRBJ1-5
size: once
D: -
CDR3: CSASLVRQPQHF
DNA: TGCAGTGCTAGCTTGGTCCGTCAGCCCCAGCATTTT

V: TRBV24-1
J: TRBJ2-1
size: -
D: TRBD1
CDR3: CATSESGQGVNNEQFF
DNA: TGTGCCACCAGTGAATCTGGACAGGGGGTCAACAATGAGCAGTTCTTC

V: TRBV29-1
J: TRBJ2-3
size: -
D: -
CDR3: CSAHLRYGTDTQYF
DNA: TGCAGCGCTCACCTAAGATACGGCACAGATACGCAGTATTTT

V: TRBV20-1
J: TRBJ2-4
size: few
D: -
CDR3: CRARGAGAKNIQYF
DNA: TGCAGGGCCCGAGGGGCCGGAGCCAAAAACATTCAGTACTTC

V: TRBV7-2
J: TRBJ2-3
size: few
D: TRBD2
CDR3: CASSLEAGGRTDTQYF
DNA: TGTGCCAGCAGCTTAGAGGCGGGGGGTCGCACAGATACGCAGTATTTT

V: TRBV20-1
J: TRBJ2-5
size: many
D: TRBD1
CDR3: CSARVRRGQMRQETQYF
DNA: TGCAGTGCTAGAGTGCGAAGGGGACAGATGAGACAAGAGACCCAGTACTTC

V: TRBV2
J: TRBJ2-2
size: many
D: -
CDR3: CASSEVGAGELFF
DNA: TGTGCCAGCAGTGAAGTGGGGGCCGGGGAGCTGTTTTTT

V: TRBV6-5
J: TRBJ2-1
size: few
D: -
CDR3: CASSSPSRNEQFF
DNA: TGTGCCAGCAGTTCTCCTAGCCGAAATGAGCAGTTCTTC

V: TRBV20-1
J: TRBJ2-1
size: few
D: TRBD2
CDR3: CSARQRGAYNEQFF
DNA: TGCAGTGCTAGGCAGCGGGGGGCCTACAATGAGCAGTTCTTC

V: TRBV12-3/TRBV12-4
J: TRBJ2-7
size: -
D: -
CDR3: CASSLMASRVSYEQYF
DNA: TGTGCCAGCAGTTTAATGGCATCGCGGGTTAGCTACGAGCAGTACTTC

V: TRBV11-3
J: TRBJ2-2
size: -
D: -
CDR3: CASSFQGKNTGELFF
DNA: TGTGCCAGCAGCTTCCAGGGAAAGAACACCGGGGAGCTGTTTTTT

V: TRBV7-2
J: TRBJ2-5
size: -
D: TRBD2
CDR3: CASSPRAGAETQYF
DNA: TGTGCCAGCAGCCCCCGAGCGGGGGCCGAGACCCAGTACTTC

V: TRBV5-1
J: TRBJ2-5
size: -
D: -
CDR3: CANPPETQYF
DNA: TGCGCCAACCCGCCAGAGACCCAGTACTTC

V: TRBV2
J: TRBJ1-6
size: few
D: -
CDR3: CASSEWRTANNSPLHF
DNA: TGTGCCAGCAGTGAATGGCGGACAGCTAATAATTCACCCCTCCACTTT

V: TRBV12-3/TRBV12-4
J: TRBJ1-6
size: few
D: -
CDR3: CASNRARGSPLHF
DNA: TGTGCCAGCAATAGGGCGAGGGGCTCACCCCTCCACTTT

V: TRBV4-1
J: TRBJ1-2
size: -
D: -
CDR3: CASSQGPRDRLNYGYTF
DNA: TGCGCCAGCAGCCAAGGCCCCAGGGACCGTCTAAACTATGGCTACACCTTC

V: TRBV7-2
J: TRBJ2-7
size: -
D: TRBD2
CDR3: CASSAAGGASYEQYF
DNA: TGTGCCAGCTCCGCCGCGGGGGGGGCCTCCTACGAGCAGTACTTC

V: TRBV4-3
J: TRBJ2-7
size: -
D: TRBD2
CDR3: CASSLGDSGAYEQYF
DNA: TGCGCCAGCAGCCTAGGGGATAGCGGGGCCTACGAGCAGTACTTC

V: TRBV12-3/TRBV12-4
J: TRBJ1-2
size: -
D: -
CDR3: CASSLGGQSGYTF
DNA: TGTGCCAGCAGCCTTGGGGGGCAGTCTGGCTACACCTTC

V: TRBV6-1
J: TRBJ1-1
size: few
D: TRBD1
CDR3: CASKTGRGNTEAFF
DNA: TGTGCCAGTAAGACAGGGAGGGGGAACACTGAAGCTTTCTTT

V: TRBV9
J: TRBJ2-2
size: -
D: -
CDR3: CASSVGVLNTGELFF
DNA: TGTGCCAGCAGCGTAGGGGTCCTTAACACCGGGGAGCTGTTTTTT

V: TRBV12-3/TRBV12-4
J: TRBJ2-5
size: few
D: -
CDR3: CASSISETQYF
DNA: TGTGCCAGCAGTATCAGTGAGACCCAGTACTTC

V: TRBV7-8
J: TRBJ2-3
size: many
D: TRBD1
CDR3: CASSRDRAPDTQYF
DNA: TGTGCCAGCAGCCGGGACAGGGCCCCGGATACGCAGTATTTT

V: TRBV7-8
J: TRBJ2-7
size: once
D: -
CDR3: CASSLAQGPSSYEQYF
DNA: TGTGCCAGCAGCTTAGCGCAGGGTCCCAGCTCCTACGAGCAGTACTTC

V: TRBV3-1
J: TRBJ2-1
size: -
D: -
CDR3: CASSQSGGGYEQFF
DNA: TGTGCCAGCAGCCAAAGTGGAGGGGGCTATGAGCAGTTCTTC

V: TRBV7-9
J: TRBJ2-5
size: -
D: TRBD2
CDR3: CASSPSGTSGQETQYF
DNA: TGTGCCAGCAGCCCATCAGGGACTAGCGGACAAGAGACCCAGTACTTC

V: TRBV28
J: TRBJ2-7
size: -
D: -
CDR3: CASSLWAGDYEQYF
DNA: TGTGCCAGCAGTTTATGGGCCGGAGACTACGAGCAGTACTTC

V: TRBV11-2
J: TRBJ2-5
size: few
D: -
CDR3: CASSLDFRWNQETQYF
DNA: TGTGCCAGCAGCTTAGATTTCCGATGGAACCAAGAGACCCAGTACTTC